This is a list of T cell receptor beta chains from one sample in a study of cytomegalovirus exposure and HLA in healthy donors. The assay was immunoSEQ multiplex PCR, and TCRdb's table has in-frame clones only and misses some. The listing records fewer than 200,000 clones. Sequenced material: PBMCs. The origin of the receptors is a woman aged 55-69 years in good health and CMV-seronegative. The conserved cysteine and the conserved F or W are not part of the CDR3 here. Each record gives: V gene, J gene, CDR3 protein.

>TRBV2|TRBJ1-5
ASSGGTSNQPQH
>TRBV5-4|TRBJ2-1
ASSGWGRQEEQF
>TRBV5-1|TRBJ2-2
ASSLEAGGSTGELF
>TRBV11-2|TRBJ1-1
ASSLGNRVVFHTEAF
>TRBV5-4|TRBJ2-1
ASSTTGGNEQF
>TRBV7-9|TRBJ1-3
ASSLEFRAAIY
>TRBV7-2|TRBJ1-2
ASSPQGYGYT
>TRBV6-5|TRBJ1-2
ASSSGTQGYT
>TRBV30|TRBJ2-1
AWEREGREQF
>TRBV25-1|TRBJ2-1
ASSIDRASYNEQF
>TRBV21-1|TRBJ1-1
ASTLRDREHTEAF
>TRBV5-4|TRBJ1-1
ASSSQTGVAEAF
>TRBV15|TRBJ1-2
ATSRDWETGGGYT
>TRBV25-1|TRBJ1-4
ASSELGQDEKLF
>TRBV7-6|TRBJ2-2
ASSLISGSNTGELF
>TRBV2|TRBJ2-5
AGLTRLETQY
>TRBV9|TRBJ2-2
ASSVAASAGELF
>TRBV6-1|TRBJ2-3
ASSEWGQGAYGDTQY
>TRBV2|TRBJ2-7
ASGQGALFYEQY
>TRBV5-6|TRBJ2-7
ASSWTGVGYEQY
>TRBV19|TRBJ1-1
ASRAATGGPINTEAF
>TRBV7-9|TRBJ1-2
ASSLVTDYYGYT
>TRBV6-6|TRBJ1-1
ASSPSVANTEAF
>TRBV15|TRBJ2-5
ATSRRGKETQY
>TRBV18|TRBJ2-1
ASSPQGSDNEQF
>TRBV5-1|TRBJ2-7
ASSPTGTGAFSYEQY
>TRBV19|TRBJ2-1
ASSIDPGGRGEQF
>TRBV11-2|TRBJ2-1
ASSLDGPNEQF
>TRBV11-3|TRBJ2-3
ASSLRGGGSTDTQY
>TRBV7-8|TRBJ1-4
ASSLDQGHNEKLF
>TRBV5-1|TRBJ2-3
ASSLEVRGVGTDTQY